The 25 T cell receptor beta chains given below trace back to one sample, sequenced in a study of T cell repertoires in cytomegalovirus infection. Via MiXCR, TCRdb re-called the reads, giving one row per CDR3 protein. This table has 700,000 to 950,000 distinct CDR3 sequences, over 25% appearing once. These receptors are not linked to any known antigen. Sequenced material: cultured CD8+ T cells from PBMCs, taken from culture after CMV antigen stimulation. The origin of the receptors is a human donor in good health (CMV status not recorded). Some clones in this sample may be carry-over from other donors' samples.

The chain is built from TRBV2 and TRBJ1-1; D call uncertain. The CDR3 length is 15 residues. Between the trimmed V and J ends, which lost 5 bases and 3 bases, there was a span of 16 bases. Germline-derived CDR1 and CDR2 are SNHLY and FYNNEI. This CDR3 reads CASSTGFLPDTEAFF. The CDR3 region has the DNA TGTGCCAGCAGTACCGGGTTCCTCCCTGACACTGAAGCTTTCTTT.

The genes are TRBV7-8 and TRBJ2-5; D perhaps matches TRBD2 (7 bases). Looked up from germline, CDR1 is SGHVS and CDR2 is FQNEAQ. V was shortened by 5 bases and J by 2 bases, with 15 bases between the two germline ends. This CDR3 has 15 residues. CDR3 protein: CASSPEGGTQETQYF. CDR3 nucleotides: TGTGCCAGCAGCCCCGAGGGGGGGACTCAAGAGACCCAGTACTTC.

The count of this clonotype is one. This chain uses TRBV9 with TRBJ2-5; no firm D call. This CDR3 contains 14 residues. Between the trimmed V and J ends, which lost 7 bases and 4 bases, there was a span of 17 bases. Germline V CDR1 and CDR2: SGDLS, YYNGEE. CDR3 amino acids: CASSAGSGIETQYF. In nucleotides, the CDR3 is TGTGCCAGCTCCGCCGGCTCGGGTATAGAGACCCAGTACTTC. The entire variable domain, with the rest obtained from reference TRBV9 and TRBJ2-5, is as follows: DSGVTQTPKHLITATGQRVTLRCSPRSGDLSVYWYQQSLDQGLQFLIQYYNGEERAKGNILERFSAQQFPDLHSELNLSSLELGDSALYFCASSAGSGIETQYFGPGTRLLVL.

The rearrangement uses TRBV9 and TRBJ1-5; D call uncertain. The germline V gene encodes CDR1 SGDLS and CDR2 YYNGEE. Trimming stripped 0 bases from V and 6 bases from J, with 10 bases between. The length of the CDR3 is 14 residues. CDR3 region: CASSVARVGQPQHF. CDR3 in DNA: TGTGCCAGCAGCGTAGCCCGAGTGGGTCAGCCCCAGCATTTT.

This clonotype occurred many times. The rearrangement links TRBV9 to TRBJ2-5, with 9 bases identical to TRBD2. Germline values: CDR1 SGDLS, CDR2 YYNGEE. V shed 1 base and J 4 bases; nucleotides not matched to a gene: 5. The CDR3 is 15 residues long. CDR3 nucleotide sequence: TGTGCCAGCAGCGTACTAGCGGGGAGGGGAGAGACCCAGTACTTC. It codes for CASSVLAGRGETQYF.

As DNA, the CDR3 is TGTGCCACCAGTGGGGGCCCGACAGGGGGCGACTATGGCTACACCTTC. Its protein product is CATSGGPTGGDYGYTF. The J gene is TRBJ1-2, the V gene TRBV24-1; 10 nucleotides agree with TRBD1. The CDR3 sequence is 16 residues long. In germline, CDR1 is KGHDR, CDR2 SFDVKD. With V trimmed by 5 bases and J by 3 bases, 8 bases remained unmatched.

This clonotype was counted many times. The genes are TRBV6-4 and TRBJ2-3; the D call may be TRBD1 or TRBD2 (5 bases each). This CDR3 is built from 16 residues. Trimming removed 0 bases from V and 1 base from J, with 11 bases in between. Germline loops: CDR1 MRHNA, CDR2 SNTAGT. Here the CDR3 reads CASSDSKGSGTDTQYF. CDR3 coding DNA: TGTGCCAGCAGTGACTCTAAGGGGAGTGGCACAGATACGCAGTATTTT.

V and J are TRBV2 and TRBJ2-7; 7 nucleotides match TRBD2. V was clipped by 2 bases and J by 2 bases; unmatched bases: 9. CDR3 length equals 16 residues. Germline CDR1 reads SNHLY; CDR2 reads FYNNEI. CDR3 in DNA: TGTGCCAGCAGTGAATCTGGGGGAGGGTATGCCTACGAGCAGTACGTC. Translating gives CASSESGGGYAYEQYV.

J is TRBJ2-1 and V is TRBV19, with TRBD2 as a possible D gene (5 bases). Germline V gives CDR1 LNHDA, CDR2 SQIVND (reference sequence). CDR3 size: 12 residues. Trimming removed 5 bases from V and 10 bases from J, with 12 bases in between. In nucleotides, the CDR3 is TGTGCCAGTAGTTTCGGACTGGGGGAGCAGTTCTTC. Translating it yields CASSFGLGEQFF.

This clonotype came up a few times. The chain combines TRBV7-9 with TRBJ1-3, with 7 bases identical to TRBD1. Trimming removed 5 bases from V and 6 bases from J; junction bases left unmatched: 7. Germline CDR1 reads SEHNR; CDR2 reads FQNEAQ (reference sequence). The CDR3 length is 14 residues. CDR3 in DNA: TGTGCCAGCAGCCCCTGGGACAGCGAAAACACCATATATTTT. As protein: CASSPWDSENTIYF.

Many counts were recorded for this clonotype. Written as DNA, the CDR3 is TGTGCCAGCAGCTTAGCGTCGAGGTCGGGTTTTGGCTACACCTTC. Translating it yields CASSLASRSGFGYTF. The J gene is TRBJ1-2, the V gene TRBV7-8; D unclear. The germline V and J ends were trimmed by 0 bases and 7 bases, with 15 bases remaining between them. There are 15 residues in the CDR3. Germline V gene sequence: CDR1 SGHVS, CDR2 FQNEAQ.

This chain joins TRBV20-1 and TRBJ1-3; D possibly corresponds to TRBD1 (6 bases). This CDR3 region has 15 residues. V lost 1 base and J lost 2, with 12 bases in between. Germline loops: CDR1 DFQATT, CDR2 SNEGSKA (reference sequence). CDR3 sequence (DNA): TGCAGTGCTAGAGCGGACAGTAGAACTGGAAACACCATATATTTT. Amino acids: CSARADSRTGNTIYF.

This clonotype has a count of ten or more. The chain uses TRBV12-3 or TRBV12-4 and TRBJ2-3; tentative D call: TRBD2 (5 bases). This CDR3 is built from 13 residues. V was shortened by 3 bases and J by 4 bases, with 8 bases between the two germline ends. The CDR3 loop is CASSLTGADTQYF. The DNA of the CDR3 is TGTGCCAGCAGTTTGACCGGGGCAGATACGCAGTATTTT.

This chain joins TRBV4-3 and TRBJ1-3, with 9 bases lining up with TRBD1. V shed 3 bases, J shed 2 bases, and the junction held 5 bases outside the gene matches. This CDR3 is 16 amino acids long. Germline V gene data show CDR1 as LGHNA and CDR2 as YSLEER. This CDR3 is CASSQATGGAGNTIYF. The CDR3 DNA reads as TGCGCCAGCAGCCAGGCGACAGGGGGTGCTGGAAACACCATATATTTT.

This chain connects TRBV5-4 to TRBJ2-7; D call uncertain. The CDR3 consists of 13 residues. V dropped 0 bases and J dropped 4 bases, with 8 bases sitting between them. Germline values: CDR1 SGHNT, CDR2 YYREEE (reference sequence). The CDR3, as DNA: TGTGCCAGCAGCTTGGAGAGCCGTTACGAGCAGTACTTC. Amino acid sequence: CASSLESRYEQYF.

V gene TRBV2 combines with J gene TRBJ1-5, with 7 bases lining up with TRBD1. From germline, CDR1 is SNHLY and CDR2 FYNNEI. J gave up 6 bases and V 10 bases, and 12 bases lay outside the gene matches. This CDR3 has 14 amino acids. The CDR3 DNA reads TGTGCCACCCGACAGGGAGGCACGAGTCAGCCCCAGCATTTT. Its translation: CATRQGGTSQPQHF. The full variable domain, rest sourced from reference TRBV2 and TRBJ1-5, is EPEVTQTPSHQVTQMGQEVILRCVPISNHLYFYWYRQILGQKVEFLVSFYNNEISEKSEIFDDQFSVERPDGSNFTLKIRSTKLEDSAMYFCATRQGGTSQPQHFGDGTRLSIL.

The sample holds a few counts of this clonotype. CDR3 nucleotides: TGTGCCAGCAGTTACTCAGGAAGGGGGACCGGGGAGCTGTTTTTT. This codes for CASSYSGRGTGELFF. V is TRBV6-5 and J is TRBJ2-2; D is perhaps TRBD1 (6 bases). The CDR3 consists of 15 residues. Per the germline V gene, CDR1 is MNHEY and CDR2 is SVGAGI. V was cut by 0 bases and J by 5 bases, with 10 bases left in between.

The J gene is TRBJ2-3, the V gene TRBV6-5; TRBD1 is a possible D gene (6 bases). Germline values: CDR1 MNHEY, CDR2 SVGAGI. Trimming took 2 bases from V and 9 from J, leaving 9 bases between them. The CDR3 contains 12 residues. This chain's CDR3 is CASSYPDRTQYF. In nucleotides, the CDR3 is TGTGCCAGCAGTTACCCCGACAGGACGCAGTATTTT.

The genes are TRBV7-9 and TRBJ1-1, with D unclear. The germline V and J ends were trimmed by 4 bases and 0 bases, with 9 bases remaining between them. Germline assignment: CDR1 SEHNR and CDR2 FQNEAQ (reference sequence). The CDR3 spans 14 residues. CDR3 loop: CASSSAKLNTEAFF. The CDR3 DNA reads as TGTGCCAGCAGCTCAGCTAAATTGAACACTGAAGCTTTCTTT.

J is TRBJ2-5 and V is TRBV6-6, with D unresolved. This CDR3 is 16 amino acids long. Deletions cut 0 bases from V and 5 bases from J, with 16 bases between. Germline-derived CDR1 and CDR2 are MNHNY and SVGAGI (reference sequence). DNA of the CDR3: TGTGCCAGCAGTTACTCGATGGCCACGTTTAGCGAGACCCAGTACTTC. Its protein product is CASSYSMATFSETQYF.

The CDR3 nucleotides read TGTGCCAGCAGCGCCGTTGACAGGGGGCTGGTTGAAGCTTTCTTT. This encodes CASSAVDRGLVEAFF. The chain carries TRBV9 and TRBJ1-1; 10 nucleotides match TRBD1. This CDR3 has 15 residues. Germline trimming cut 3 bases from V and 7 bases from J; bases unmatched to any gene: 9. From germline, CDR1 is SGDLS and CDR2 YYNGEE.

This clonotype showed up many times. This chain connects TRBV6-1 to TRBJ1-1; D is perhaps TRBD1 (6 bases). The length of the CDR3 is 14 residues. Trimming pared 3 bases from V and 1 base from J, leaving 9 bases between. The germline V gene has CDR1 MNHNS and CDR2 SASEGT. The CDR3 DNA follows: TGTGCCAGCAGTGAGGGACAAACGAACACTGAAGCTTTCTTT. The encoded protein is CASSEGQTNTEAFF.

This clonotype has ten or more counts. The gene calls are TRBV6-2 or TRBV6-3 and TRBJ1-1, with 9 bases lining up with TRBD1. Germline CDR1 MNHEY, CDR2 SVGEGT. The CDR3 is 12 residues long. V lost 5 bases to trimming and J lost 8 bases; unmatched junction nucleotides: 3. CDR3 sequence: CASSQGTGEAFF. As DNA, the CDR3 is TGTGCCAGCAGTCAAGGGACAGGGGAAGCTTTCTTT.

This clonotype came up a few times. CDR3 sequence reads: CASRTRVGYTF. The CDR3 coding sequence is TGTGCCAGCAGGACGAGGGTTGGCTACACCTTC. The chain combines TRBV7-8 with TRBJ1-2; D remains unclear. In germline, CDR1 is SGHVS, CDR2 FQNEAQ. The CDR3 runs to 11 residues. Trimming pared 6 bases from V and 7 bases from J, leaving 9 bases between.

V gene TRBV12-5 combines with J gene TRBJ1-4; D is uncertain. The CDR3 length is 13 residues. Germline-derived CDR1 and CDR2 are LGHNT and FRNRAP. V lost 10 bases and J lost 0, with 9 bases in between. The CDR3 spells CATRAATNEKLFF. The CDR3 DNA sequence: TGTGCTACTCGAGCCGCAACTAATGAAAAACTGTTTTTT. The full variable domain, its missing parts supplied by reference TRBV12-5 and TRBJ1-4, is DARVTQTPRHKVTEMGQEVTMRCQPILGHNTVFWYRQTMMQGLELLAYFRNRAPLDDSGMPKDRFSAEMPDATLATLKIQPSEPRDSAVYFCATRAATNEKLFFGSGTQLSVL.